This T cell receptor beta chain was documented in a study of vaccination and CD4 T cells after COVID-19. At the level of the study: No peptide, an HIV-1 Nef pool, or a CEFX pool was what each control culture received.

Time point described: late sampling 161 to 241 days after vaccination in a few convalescent patients. The treatment is: roughly ten-day PBMC culture with coronavirus spike peptide pools or control peptides (ViraFEST assay). Before TCRs were sequenced, ViraFEST expanded antigen-specific T cells with peptide pools. This clonotype appeared a few times. What it binds is unknown. General observations from the study: Convalescent patients saw a median about 86% of their reactive clones show up only after vaccination.

Germline V gives CDR1 MNHEY, CDR2 SVGAGI. This CDR3 has 14 amino acids. Trimming stripped 2 bases from V and 2 bases from J, with 8 bases between. With the Oncomine TCR Beta short-read assay, DNA from cultured CD4+ T cells was sequenced. TCRdb passed the PCR reads through MiXCR, listing each CDR3 protein once. The table has 20,000 to 25,000 distinct CDR3 sequences, around 39% seen once. The clonotype comes from a human donor who had recovered from COVID-19. The sequencing used CD4+ T cells from blood, cultured in vitro, collected about 7 months after SARS-CoV-2 vaccination. The chain carries TRBV6-5 and TRBJ2-3; tentatively, D is TRBD1 or TRBD2 (5 bases each). The CDR3 coding sequence is TGTGCCAGCAGTTACGGGACGTACACAGATACGCAGTATTTT. This sequence encodes CASSYGTYTDTQYF.